Shown below are 11 T cell receptor beta chains from a single sample sequenced in a study of blood T cell repertoires in COVID-19. Using immunoSEQ multiplex PCR, the repertoire was profiled, and TCRdb retains in-frame clones only, with some absent. The sample comprises 200,000 or so clones, roughly nine tenths of which are singletons, and under 2.5% rests with the top ten. Sequences were obtained from peripheral blood. These TCRs come from a man between 65 and 80 years old with active or convalescent COVID-19.

The chain employs TRBV28 and TRBJ1-2; D gene uncertain. The CDR3 runs 12 residues. V lost 7 bases and J 2 bases, leaving 8 bases between the germline ends. Germline values: CDR1 MDHEN, CDR2 SYDVKM. DNA for the CDR3: TGTGCCAGCAAGTCGAGGAACTATGGCTACACCTTC. It specifies CASKSRNYGYTF.

The gene calls are TRBV6-1 and TRBJ2-1; 9 nucleotides agree with TRBD2. The CDR3 runs 18 residues. Trimming removed 4 bases from V and 1 base from J; junction bases left unmatched: 11. CDR1 and CDR2 (germline): MNHNS, SASEGT. The CDR3 coding sequence is TGTGCCAGCAGTGGGTTTAGCGGGGGATCCCTTTCCTACAATGAGCAGTTCTTC. Protein product: CASSGFSGGSLSYNEQFF.

The chain combines TRBV30 with TRBJ1-5, with TRBD1 as a possible D gene (5 bases). This CDR3 has 14 amino acids. In germline, CDR1 is GTSNPN, CDR2 SVGIG (reference sequence). Trimming took off 1 base at V and 4 bases at J, with 11 bases between the two ends. CDR3 nucleotide sequence: TGTGCCTGGAGTGATCAGGGTTGGAATCAGCCCCAGCATTTT. Translation gives CAWSDQGWNQPQHF.

V usage is TRBV14 and J usage is TRBJ2-2; tentatively, D is TRBD1 (6 bases). Trimming removed 1 base from V and 6 bases from J, with 15 bases in between. The CDR3 consists of 16 residues. Per the germline V gene, CDR1 is SGHDN and CDR2 is FVKESK. The CDR3 DNA is TGTGCCAGCAGCCAAGTTACAGGGTTGATCGCCGGGGAGCTGTTTTTT. This codes for CASSQVTGLIAGELFF.

This clone has a single count. The J gene is TRBJ2-2, the V gene TRBV9, with a tentative D call TRBD1 (5 bases). This CDR3 has 16 amino acids. Germline V gene sequence: CDR1 SGDLS, CDR2 YYNGEE. Between the trimmed V and J ends, which lost 4 bases and 2 bases, there was a span of 15 bases. CDR3 residues: CASSSETVPNTGELFF. The CDR3, as DNA: TGTGCCAGCAGCTCAGAGACAGTTCCAAACACCGGGGAGCTGTTTTTT.

The chain couples TRBV18 to TRBJ1-4, with 9 positions matching TRBD1. Germline V gene lookup returns CDR1 KGHSH and CDR2 LQKENI. The CDR3 contains 15 residues. V gave up 5 bases and J gave up 4 bases; unmatched junction bases: 5. The CDR3 coding sequence is TGTGCCAGCTCAACCGGGACAGGGCTTAATGAAAAACTGTTTTTT. It yields the protein CASSTGTGLNEKLFF.

J is TRBJ2-6 and V is TRBV30, with a weak D call TRBD2 (7 bases). Trimming left V 6 bases short and J 0 bases short, with 18 bases between. Germline CDR1 and CDR2: GTSNPN and SVGIG (reference sequence). The CDR3 spans 17 residues. The CDR3 here is CACRRGGGASGANVLTF. The CDR3 DNA reads as TGTGCCTGTCGGAGGGGGGGCGGTGCCTCTGGGGCCAACGTCCTGACTTTC.

V is TRBV6-6 and J is TRBJ1-3, with TRBD1 as a possible D gene (5 bases). V shed 6 bases and J shed 0 bases, with 15 bases lying between them. Germline-derived CDR1 and CDR2 are MNHNY and SVGAGI (reference sequence). This CDR3 contains 16 residues. The CDR3: CASRNSQGFSGNTIYF. CDR3 bases: TGTGCCAGCAGGAACTCGCAGGGTTTCTCTGGAAACACCATATATTTT.

The chain has TRBV7-2 and TRBJ2-1, with D unclear. Germline CDR1 SGHTA, CDR2 FQGNSA. There are 14 residues in the CDR3. V lost 6 bases to trimming and J lost 15 bases, with 24 bases between them. For the CDR3, the DNA is TGTGCCAGCAGTTTTGCAGGCGTCCAGAGTGCAGGGTTCTTC. This sequence encodes CASSFAGVQSAGFF.

The CDR3 region has the DNA TGTGCCAGCAGCTCCGGGACAGGGGTTCTCGAGCAGTACTTC. It codes for CASSSGTGVLEQYF. This chain links TRBV5-5 with TRBJ2-7; 10 bases map to TRBD1. The CDR3 is 14 residues long. After removal of 3 bases from V and 6 bases from J, the junction contained 6 bases not matched to a gene. Per the germline V gene, CDR1 is SGHKS and CDR2 is YYEKEE (reference sequence).

The table lists this clone with a count of one. V is TRBV28 and J is TRBJ2-3; TRBD1 might be the D (6 bases). The CDR3 covers 13 residues. The V end lost 9 bases, the J end lost 2 bases, and 12 bases lay between the germline ends. Germline V gene data show CDR1 as MDHEN and CDR2 as SYDVKM. The CDR3 nucleotides are TGTGCCAGTAACAGGGTTCCCACAGATACGCAGTATTTT. Its protein is CASNRVPTDTQYF.